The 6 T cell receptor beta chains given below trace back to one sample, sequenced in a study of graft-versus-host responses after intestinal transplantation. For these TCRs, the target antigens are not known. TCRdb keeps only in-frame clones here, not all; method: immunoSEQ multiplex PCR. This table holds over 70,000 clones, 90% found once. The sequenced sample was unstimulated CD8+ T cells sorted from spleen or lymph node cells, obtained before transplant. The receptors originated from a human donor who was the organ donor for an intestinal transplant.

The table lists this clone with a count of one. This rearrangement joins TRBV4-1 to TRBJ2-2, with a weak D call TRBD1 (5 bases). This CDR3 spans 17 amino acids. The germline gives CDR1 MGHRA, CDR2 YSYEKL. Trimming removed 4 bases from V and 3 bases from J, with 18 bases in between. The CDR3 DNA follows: TGCGCCAGCAGCCTTAGTTGGCAGGGTAGAGACACCGGGGAGCTGTTTTTT. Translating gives CASSLSWQGRDTGELFF.

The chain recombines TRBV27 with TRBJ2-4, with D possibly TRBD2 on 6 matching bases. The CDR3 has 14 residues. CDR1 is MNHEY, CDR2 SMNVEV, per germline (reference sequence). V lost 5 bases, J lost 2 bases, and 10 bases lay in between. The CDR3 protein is CASSPLASKNIQYF. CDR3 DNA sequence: TGTGCCAGCAGTCCTCTAGCGTCCAAAAACATTCAGTACTTC.

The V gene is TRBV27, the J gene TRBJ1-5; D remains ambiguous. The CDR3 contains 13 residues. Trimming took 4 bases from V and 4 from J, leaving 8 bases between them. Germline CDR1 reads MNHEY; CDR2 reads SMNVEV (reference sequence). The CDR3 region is CASSYTHNQPQHF. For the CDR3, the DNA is TGTGCCAGCAGTTACACCCATAATCAGCCCCAGCATTTT.

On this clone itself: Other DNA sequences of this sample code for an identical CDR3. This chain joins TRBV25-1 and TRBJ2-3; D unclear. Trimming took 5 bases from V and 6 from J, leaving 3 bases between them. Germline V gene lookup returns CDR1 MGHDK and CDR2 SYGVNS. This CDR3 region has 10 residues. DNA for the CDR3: TGTGCCAGCAGTCTGGATACGCAGTATTTT. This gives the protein CASSLDTQYF.

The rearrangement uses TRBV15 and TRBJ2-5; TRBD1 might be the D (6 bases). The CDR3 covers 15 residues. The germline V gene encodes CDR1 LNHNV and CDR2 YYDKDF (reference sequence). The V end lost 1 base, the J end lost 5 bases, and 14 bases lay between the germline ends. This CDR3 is CATSRGTAPSETQYF. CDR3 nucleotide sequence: TGTGCCACCAGCAGAGGGACAGCCCCTAGCGAGACCCAGTACTTC.

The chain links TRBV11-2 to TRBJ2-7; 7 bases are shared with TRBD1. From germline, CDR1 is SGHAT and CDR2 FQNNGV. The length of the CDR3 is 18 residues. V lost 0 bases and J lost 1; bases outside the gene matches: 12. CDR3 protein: CASSLDSPLRQGSYEQYV. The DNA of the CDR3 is TGTGCCAGCAGCTTAGATTCTCCCCTCCGACAGGGTTCCTACGAGCAGTACGTC.